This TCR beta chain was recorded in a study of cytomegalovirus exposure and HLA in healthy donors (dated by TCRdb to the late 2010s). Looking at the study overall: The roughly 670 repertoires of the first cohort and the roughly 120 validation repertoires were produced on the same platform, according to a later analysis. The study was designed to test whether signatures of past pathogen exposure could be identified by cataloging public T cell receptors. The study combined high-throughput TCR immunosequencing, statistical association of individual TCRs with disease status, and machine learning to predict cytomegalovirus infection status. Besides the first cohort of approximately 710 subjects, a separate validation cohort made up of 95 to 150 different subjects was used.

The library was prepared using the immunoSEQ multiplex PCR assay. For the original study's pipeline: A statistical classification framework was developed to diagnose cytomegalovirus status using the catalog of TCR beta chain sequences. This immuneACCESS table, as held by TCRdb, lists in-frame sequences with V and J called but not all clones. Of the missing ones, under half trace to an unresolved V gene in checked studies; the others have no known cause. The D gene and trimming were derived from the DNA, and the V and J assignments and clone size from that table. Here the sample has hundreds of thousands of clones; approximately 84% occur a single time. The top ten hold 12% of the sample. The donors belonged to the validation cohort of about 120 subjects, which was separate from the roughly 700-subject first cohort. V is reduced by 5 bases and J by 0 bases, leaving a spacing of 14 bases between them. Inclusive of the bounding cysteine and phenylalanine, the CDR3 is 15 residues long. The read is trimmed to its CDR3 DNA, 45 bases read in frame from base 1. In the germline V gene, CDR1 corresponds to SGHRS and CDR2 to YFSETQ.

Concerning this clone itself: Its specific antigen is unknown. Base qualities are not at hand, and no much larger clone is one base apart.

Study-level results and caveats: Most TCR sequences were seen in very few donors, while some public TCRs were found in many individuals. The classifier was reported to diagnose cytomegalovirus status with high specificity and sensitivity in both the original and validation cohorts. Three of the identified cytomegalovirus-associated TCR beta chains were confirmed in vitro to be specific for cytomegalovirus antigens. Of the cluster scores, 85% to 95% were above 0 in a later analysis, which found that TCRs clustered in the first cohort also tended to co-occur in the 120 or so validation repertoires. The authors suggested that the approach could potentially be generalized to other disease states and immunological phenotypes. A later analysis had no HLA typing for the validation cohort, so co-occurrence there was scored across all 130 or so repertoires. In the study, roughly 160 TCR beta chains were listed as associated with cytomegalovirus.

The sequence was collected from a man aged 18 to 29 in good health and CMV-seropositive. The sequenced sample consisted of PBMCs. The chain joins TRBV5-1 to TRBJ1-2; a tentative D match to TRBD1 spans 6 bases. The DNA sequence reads TGCGCCAGCAGACTCGACAGGCAAGCTAACTATGGCTACACCTTC. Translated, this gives CASRLDRQANYGYTF.